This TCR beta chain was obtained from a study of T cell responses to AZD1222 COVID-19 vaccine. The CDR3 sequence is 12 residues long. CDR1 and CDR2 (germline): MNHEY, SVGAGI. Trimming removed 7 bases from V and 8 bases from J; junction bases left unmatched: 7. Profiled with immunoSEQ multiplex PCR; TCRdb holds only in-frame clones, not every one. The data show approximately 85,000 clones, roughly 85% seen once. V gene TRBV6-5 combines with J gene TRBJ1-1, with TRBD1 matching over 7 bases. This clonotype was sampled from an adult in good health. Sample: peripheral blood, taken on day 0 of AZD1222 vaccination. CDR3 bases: TGTGCCAGCACCCAGGGGGGGAGAGAAGCTTTCTTT. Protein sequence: CASTQGGREAFF.